This T cell receptor beta chain was obtained from a study of blood T cell repertoires in COVID-19. Across the study: Samples representing acute and convalescent COVID-19 were sourced from the United States, Italy and Spain.

Participant ages covered roughly 18 to 89 years across about 22 US areas. Cohort allocation depended upon clinical history that participants reported. Produced via immunoSEQ multiplex PCR; TCRdb's table is partial and in-frame only. The sample lists around 190,000 clones; 88% were seen once. Per the germline V gene, CDR1 is SGHKS and CDR2 is YYEKEE (reference sequence). With 3 bases removed from V and 8 bases from J, the gap between germline ends came to 17 bases. The CDR3 consists of 14 residues. The receptor comes from a woman under 30 who had recovered from COVID-19. V is TRBV5-5 and J is TRBJ1-2; D is uncertain. Sequencing was carried out using PBMCs or T cells enriched from blood (not recorded which). The CDR3 spells CASSSDLVTRGYTF. DNA for the CDR3: TGTGCCAGCAGCTCCGATCTAGTAACGAGAGGCTACACCTTC. Full variable domain (missing parts from reference TRBV5-5 and TRBJ1-2): DAGVTQSPTHLIKTRGQQVTLRCSPISGHKSVSWYQQVLGQGPQFIFQYYEKEERGRGNFPDRFSARQFPNYSSELNVNALLLGDSALYLCASSSDLVTRGYTFGSGTRLTVV.